What follows is one TCR beta chain and its context. The antigen remains unidentified. This sample was included in a study of CD8+CD57+ T cells in acquired aplastic anemia. Study details: Sorted CD4+ and CD8+ cells gave an average of around 3.3 ug of DNA. Healthy donor CD4+ samples were sequenced to a depth that averaged around 9.9 million reads. Overall study findings and caveats: Between patients and controls, CD8+ Simpson's diversity did not vary significantly. Patients and controls were found to share 25 to 35 CD8+ CDR3 sequences.

The CDR3 is 15 residues long. The germline CDR1 and CDR2 sequences are SNHLY and FYNNEI. V lost 6 bases, J lost 0 bases, and 6 bases stayed unmatched. The template for TCR beta VDJ and CDR3 sequence profiling was genomic DNA. TCRdb ran MiXCR on the reads and lists one entry per CDR3 protein. The table shows 100,000 to 130,000 distinct CDR3 sequences, with around half occurring only once. J is TRBJ1-1 and V is TRBV2; TRBD1 matches 8 bases. The receptor's source is a human donor in good health, serving as a control. The source material was sorted CD4+, CD8+, or CD8+CD57+ T cells (not recorded which) from PBMCs. The CDR3 nucleotides are TGTGCCAGCAGACGAGACAGGGGATTGAACACTGAAGCTTTCTTT. Translating it yields CASRRDRGLNTEAFF.